The 19 T cell receptor beta chains in this list originate from one sample, sequenced in a study of T cell responses to AZD1222 COVID-19 vaccine. Repertoires were generated with immunoSEQ multiplex PCR, while TCRdb's copy carries only in-frame clones and drops some. The table has 150,000 to 200,000 clones, roughly 88% seen once. The sequencing used peripheral blood, collected 28 days after the second AZD1222 dose. These receptors were collected from an adult who received the AZD1222 COVID-19 vaccine.

The chain uses TRBV18 and TRBJ1-2; 8 bases align to TRBD1. This CDR3 has 15 amino acids. V shed 5 bases and J 4 bases; nucleotides not matched to a gene: 9. CDR1 and CDR2 (germline): KGHSH, LQKENI. The CDR3 DNA follows: TGTGCCAGCTCAGCCGACGGACAGGGACGCTATGGCTACACCTTC. Its protein product is CASSADGQGRYGYTF. Full variable domain (missing parts from reference TRBV18 and TRBJ1-2): NAGVMQNPRHLVRRRGQEARLRCSPMKGHSHVYWYRQLPEEGLKFMVYLQKENIIDESGMPKERFSAEFPKEGPSILRIQQVVRGDSAAYFCASSADGQGRYGYTFGSGTRLTVV.

This clone was seen a few times. J is TRBJ1-1 and V is TRBV3-1 (or the pseudogene TRBV3-2); TRBD1 is a possible D gene (5 bases). Per the germline V gene, CDR1 is LGHDT and CDR2 is YNNKEL (reference sequence). V was cut by 5 bases and J by 3 bases, with 19 bases left in between. This CDR3 spans 16 amino acids. The CDR3: CASSKKWGRGHTEAFF. Written as DNA, the CDR3 is TGTGCCAGCAGCAAGAAGTGGGGAAGGGGACACACTGAAGCTTTCTTT.

J is TRBJ2-5 and V is TRBV4-1; D is undetermined. The V end lost 0 bases, the J end lost 7 bases, and 6 bases lay between the germline ends. The CDR3 contains 12 residues. Germline CDR1 MGHRA, CDR2 YSYEKL. This chain's CDR3 is CASSQDSPTQYF. DNA for the CDR3: TGCGCCAGCAGCCAAGATTCCCCGACCCAGTACTTC.

This clone was seen only once. This chain joins TRBV11-3 and TRBJ2-7; the match to TRBD1 covers 11 bases. CDR3 length: 15 amino acids. V shed 2 bases and J 8 bases; nucleotides not matched to a gene: 8. The germline V gene encodes CDR1 SGHNT and CDR2 YENEEA. The CDR3 here is CASSLRGQGGGKQYF. Written as DNA, the CDR3 is TGTGCCAGCAGCTTAAGGGGACAGGGGGGTGGTAAGCAGTACTTC.

This clone has only one observation. The chain is built from TRBV23-1 and TRBJ1-2, with D hard to call. TRBV23-1 is sorted into the ORF group, with uncertain function. The CDR3 is 12 amino acids. V lost 6 bases and J 6 bases, leaving 11 bases between the germline ends. Here the CDR3 reads CASRYPVDGYTF. The CDR3, as DNA: TGCGCCAGCAGGTACCCAGTGGATGGCTACACCTTC.

This chain uses TRBV7-9 with TRBJ1-5; possibly TRBD1 for D (5 bases). The CDR3 is made up of 12 amino acids. Germline-derived CDR1 and CDR2 are SEHNR and FQNEAQ (reference sequence). V lost 1 base, J lost 8 bases, and 6 bases lay in between. The CDR3 sequence is CASSLGDEPQHF. CDR3 DNA sequence: TGTGCCAGCAGCTTAGGGGACGAGCCCCAGCATTTT. The complete variable domain, with remaining parts taken from reference TRBV7-9 and TRBJ1-5, reads DTGVSQNPRHKITKRGQNVTFRCDPISEHNRLYWYRQTLGQGPEFLTYFQNEAQLEKSRLLSDRFSAERPKGSFSTLEIQRTEQGDSAMYLCASSLGDEPQHFGDGTRLSIL.

This chain links TRBV9 with TRBJ1-1; 10 bases are shared with TRBD1. The germline V gene encodes CDR1 SGDLS and CDR2 YYNGEE. This CDR3 contains 12 residues. The J segment lost 11 bases and the V segment lost 4 bases, leaving 5 bases of the junction unmatched. DNA of the CDR3: TGTGCCAGCAGCTTGACAGGGGGCGAGGCTTTCTTT. Protein: CASSLTGGEAFF.

The CDR3 coding sequence is TGTGCCAGCACCTGGGACACTGAAGCTTTCTTT. It codes for CASTWDTEAFF. This rearrangement joins TRBV5-8 to TRBJ1-1; no definite D call. Trimming removed 6 bases at V and 3 bases at J, with 6 bases between. Germline V CDR1 and CDR2: SGHTS, YDEGEE. CDR3 size: 11 residues.

J is TRBJ2-7 and V is TRBV6-6; TRBD1 matches 7 bases. CDR1 MNHNY and CDR2 SVGAGI come from the germline V gene (reference sequence). The CDR3 loop spans 13 amino acids. V was clipped by 4 bases and J by 3 bases; unmatched bases: 3. The CDR3 sequence is CASSWDRNYEQYF. As DNA, the CDR3 is TGTGCCAGCAGTTGGGACAGAAACTACGAGCAGTACTTC.

This clone appeared a few times. This rearrangement joins TRBV20-1 to TRBJ2-1; D gene uncertain. This CDR3 has 11 residues. Trimming shortened V by 3 bases and J by 8 bases, and 8 bases separated the two germline ends. Germline values: CDR1 DFQATT, CDR2 SNEGSKA (reference sequence). The CDR3 region has the DNA TGCAGTGCTAGGAGGTGGGATGAGCAGTTCTTC. This sequence encodes CSARRWDEQFF.

V is TRBV6-2 or TRBV6-3 and J is TRBJ2-7; 7 bases are a match to TRBD1. Per the germline V gene, CDR1 is MNHEY and CDR2 is SVGEGT. V trimming: 6 bases; J trimming: 9 bases; junction bases outside the gene matches: 8. This CDR3 spans 12 amino acids. The chain's CDR3 is CASSRDRERQYF. The CDR3 region has the DNA TGTGCCAGCAGCCGCGACAGGGAACGGCAGTACTTC.

The gene calls are TRBV9 and TRBJ2-5, with D possibly TRBD2 on 6 matching bases. The germline gives CDR1 SGDLS, CDR2 YYNGEE. V shed 5 bases and J shed 2 bases, with 13 bases lying between them. The CDR3 is made up of 14 amino acids. DNA of the CDR3: TGTGCCAGCAGTTTCCGGGACTTTCAAGAGACCCAGTACTTC. Protein product: CASSFRDFQETQYF.

The rearrangement links TRBV19 to TRBJ2-7; D possibly corresponds to TRBD1 (6 bases). V was clipped by 10 bases and J by 4 bases, with 17 bases between them. The CDR3 is 13 residues long. Looked up from germline, CDR1 is LNHDA and CDR2 is SQIVND (reference sequence). This chain's CDR3 is CATSSGEGYEQYF. CDR3 DNA sequence: TGTGCCACCTCTTCAGGGGAAGGTTACGAGCAGTACTTC.

The V gene is TRBV30, the J gene TRBJ1-3, with D possibly matching TRBD1 (5 bases). This CDR3 contains 13 residues. Germline CDR1 GTSNPN, CDR2 SVGIG (reference sequence). V lost 4 bases and J 4 bases, leaving 11 bases between the germline ends. CDR3: CAWTLGVGNTIYF. In nucleotides, the CDR3 is TGTGCCTGGACCCTGGGGGTGGGAAACACCATATATTTT.

The sample holds one count of this clone. The rearrangement links TRBV6-5 to TRBJ1-2; TRBD1 matches at 8 bases. The junction had 8 bases not matched to a gene; V was cut back by 7 bases and J by 4 bases. Germline V gene data show CDR1 as MNHEY and CDR2 as SVGAGI. The CDR3 has 14 residues. This chain's CDR3 is CASTKPGGTYGYTF. The CDR3 coding sequence is TGTGCCAGCACTAAACCAGGGGGCACCTATGGCTACACCTTC.

The J gene is TRBJ1-2, the V gene TRBV6-6; the D gene is possibly TRBD1 (5 bases). This CDR3 contains 13 residues. V lost 7 bases and J 7 bases, leaving 16 bases between the germline ends. Looked up from germline, CDR1 is MNHNY and CDR2 is SVGAGI (reference sequence). CDR3 protein: CASKGQGLGGYTF. The CDR3 nucleotides are TGTGCCAGCAAGGGCCAGGGTCTCGGTGGCTACACCTTC.

Here the CDR3 DNA reads TGCGCCAGCAGCTTGAATCCGACAGGGGGATCGGTCGAGCAGTACTTC. Protein sequence: CASSLNPTGGSVEQYF. The V and J genes are TRBV5-1 and TRBJ2-7, with TRBD1 identical over 9 bases. The CDR3 is 16 residues long. Germline V CDR1 and CDR2: SGHRS, YFSETQ. The J segment lost 6 bases and the V segment lost 1 base, leaving 11 bases of the junction unmatched.

The chain recombines TRBV29-1 with TRBJ1-1, with D maybe TRBD1 (6 bases). Trimming removed 8 bases at V and 1 base at J, with 8 bases between. The length of the CDR3 is 11 residues. Per the germline V gene, CDR1 is SQVTM and CDR2 is ANQGSEA. For the CDR3, the DNA is TGCAGCCACAGGGAGAACACTGAAGCTTTCTTT. It encodes CSHRENTEAFF.

The rearrangement joins TRBV19 to TRBJ2-3, with 12 bases identical to TRBD2. J lost 1 base, V lost 5 bases, and 13 bases had no gene match. Looked up from germline, CDR1 is LNHDA and CDR2 is SQIVND (reference sequence). The CDR3 loop spans 19 amino acids. For the CDR3, the DNA is TGTGCCAGTAGTGCACTAGCGGGGGGCCCGGTTAGGGGCACAGATACGCAGTATTTT. Translating gives CASSALAGGPVRGTDTQYF.